The 13 T cell receptor beta chains reported below all come from one sample, sequenced in a study of blood T cell repertoires in COVID-19 (dated by TCRdb to about 2020). Library preparation was by the immunoSEQ multiplex PCR assay. TCRdb retrieved this table from immuneACCESS and kept in-frame rearrangements only. Not all clones are present; in checked studies, unresolved V genes account for under half, and no reason is known for the remainder. In this sample the table shows fewer than 60,000 clones, more than 80% of which occur a single time. 8.8% of the sample is in the top ten clones. The sequencing input was peripheral blood. These TCRs come from a man aged 55 to 70 with acute or convalescent COVID-19.

The chain has TRBV6-2 or TRBV6-3 and TRBJ2-2, with a tentative D call TRBD1 (6 bases). The CDR3 length is 18 residues. Germline V gives CDR1 MNHEY, CDR2 SVGEGT. The ends were cut back, 6 bases at V and 4 bases at J, with 24 bases in the middle. CDR3 sequence (DNA): TGTGCCAGCAGCGACCCGAGGGACACCACTACCGGCACCGGGGAGCTGTTTTTT. It specifies CASSDPRDTTTGTGELFF.

The rearrangement uses TRBV21-1 and TRBJ1-2; the D call in the table, TRBD1, was not verified against the DNA. TRBV21-1 is noted as a pseudogene. The CDR3 totals 15 residues. DNA of the CDR3: TGTGCCAGCAGCAAAGACAAAGGGGGCCTGGGTGGCTACACCTTC. Protein: CASSKDKGGLGGYTF.

CDR3 in amino acids: CATADWLTNTGELFF. DNA for the CDR3: TGTGCCACCGCTGACTGGCTTACGAACACCGGGGAGCTGTTTTTT. The chain uses TRBV6-5 and TRBJ2-2, with D hard to call. This CDR3 has 15 amino acids. V dropped 10 bases and J dropped 0 bases, with 15 bases sitting between them. The germline CDR1 and CDR2 sequences are MNHEY and SVGAGI.

This rearrangement joins TRBV5-1 to TRBJ2-1; 8 bases agree with TRBD1. The V gene end was trimmed by 6 bases and the J gene end by 7 bases; junction bases not matched to a gene: 6. The CDR3 covers 13 residues. The germline V gene encodes CDR1 SGHRS and CDR2 YFSETQ. CDR3 bases: TGCGCCAGCACCGGGACAGGAGTGAATGAGCAGTTCTTC. Its protein is CASTGTGVNEQFF.

In DNA, the CDR3 is TGTGCCAGCAGTGAAAGGAACAGGGGGTTTTTGGGGGGATCCTACGAGCAGTACTTC. Protein: CASSERNRGFLGGSYEQYF. The chain carries TRBV6-1 and TRBJ2-7, with 8 bases lining up with TRBD1. Per germline, CDR1 MNHNS and CDR2 SASEGT. With V trimmed by 2 bases and J by 1 base, 16 bases remained unmatched. The CDR3 runs 19 residues.

This clone has just a few counts. The CDR3 nucleotides are TGTGCCAGCAGCCCAACGACAGGATACACTGGAAACACCATATATTTT. Protein product: CASSPTTGYTGNTIYF. The chain combines TRBV7-8 with TRBJ1-3, with a weak D call TRBD1 (6 bases). This CDR3 spans 16 amino acids. Trimming removed 5 bases from V and 2 bases from J, with 16 bases in between. The germline V gene has CDR1 SGHVS and CDR2 FQNEAQ.

This clone was picked up a small number of times. The chain carries TRBV11-2 and TRBJ2-3, with a possible D match to TRBD2 (5 bases). From germline, CDR1 is SGHAT and CDR2 FQNNGV. This CDR3 spans 14 amino acids. V lost 5 bases and J lost 2, with 11 bases in between. The CDR3 DNA follows: TGTGCCAGCAGCCCCCGACTACACACAGATACGCAGTATTTT. It codes for CASSPRLHTDTQYF. The full variable domain, in which reference TRBV11-2 and TRBJ2-3 provide the parts outside the CDR3, is EAGVAQSPRYKIIEKRQSVAFWCNPISGHATLYWYQQILGQGPKLLIQFQNNGVVDDSQLPKDRFSAERLKGVDSTLKIQPAKLEDSAVYLCASSPRLHTDTQYFGPGTRLTVL.

This sequence joins TRBV30 and TRBJ1-5; perhaps TRBD1 as D (6 bases). This CDR3 comprises 17 residues. The germline V and J ends were trimmed by 2 bases and 1 base, with 18 bases remaining between them. CDR1 and CDR2 from the germline V gene are GTSNPN and SVGIG (reference sequence). CDR3 coding DNA: TGTGCCTGGAGTTCCAGGGGATGGGTTAGCAGCAATCAGCCCCAGCATTTT. Translated: CAWSSRGWVSSNQPQHF.

The genes are TRBV11-2 and TRBJ2-1; 8 bases map to TRBD1. Germline V CDR1 and CDR2: SGHAT, FQNNGV. The CDR3 length is 16 residues. V was clipped by 5 bases and J by 4 bases; unmatched bases: 10. For the CDR3, the DNA is TGTGCCAGCAGCCCCCGGGACAGGTTTGGGTACAATGAGCAGTTCTTC. Translated: CASSPRDRFGYNEQFF.

The J gene is TRBJ1-2, the V gene TRBV9, with 8 nucleotides matching TRBD1. The CDR3 spans 15 residues. Germline CDR1 SGDLS, CDR2 YYNGEE. Unmatched junction bases numbered 7, after V lost 2 bases and J lost 4 bases. The CDR3 DNA reads TGTGCCAGCAGCGTTGATTTTGGGACAGGCTATGGCTACACCTTC. It specifies CASSVDFGTGYGYTF.

V and J are TRBV28 and TRBJ1-1; TRBD1 matches at 11 bases. Germline V gene lookup returns CDR1 MDHEN and CDR2 SYDVKM. Germline trimming cut 10 bases from V and 1 base from J; bases unmatched to any gene: 2. This CDR3 contains 13 residues. In nucleotides, the CDR3 is TGTGCCACGGGACAGGGGGAGAACACTGAAGCTTTCTTT. Its translation is CATGQGENTEAFF.

This clone was found a few times. The rearrangement joins TRBV27 to TRBJ2-7; 8 nucleotides match TRBD1. Germline V gene data show CDR1 as MNHEY and CDR2 as SMNVEV (reference sequence). CDR3 size: 14 residues. The ends lost 4 bases at V and 0 bases at J; junction bases unmatched: 2. The CDR3 DNA sequence: TGTGCCAGCAGTTGGACAGGGCACTCCTACGAGCAGTACTTC. Encoded protein: CASSWTGHSYEQYF.

The rearrangement joins TRBV9 to TRBJ2-1; perhaps TRBD2 as D (6 bases). V lost 0 bases and J lost 2, with 12 bases in between. Germline CDR1 reads SGDLS; CDR2 reads YYNGEE. This CDR3 spans 16 amino acids. The CDR3 bases are TGTGCCAGCAGCGTAGATGGAGGGCCTCCCTACAATGAGCAGTTCTTC. It is translated as CASSVDGGPPYNEQFF.